This TCR beta chain was captured in a study of identical twins. Findings of the study overall: Models underestimated TCR alpha sharing (out-of-frame) in monozygotic twins.

There were only healthy Caucasians among the donors. Unique molecular identifiers were present on the cDNA, and a universal primer site came from template switching. TCRdb independently ran MiXCR on the 5' RACE reads; one entry per CDR3 protein. This table holds about 340,000 distinct CDR3 sequences, 7% to 9.5% found once. Only a few counts were recorded for this clonotype. Its antigen is undetermined. The source is a woman between 45 and 60 years old in good health. The sequencing sample was made of naive T cells sorted from blood.

CDR3 in amino acids: CAISGRPDTQYF. The CDR3 region has the DNA TGTGCCATCTCCGGGAGGCCAGATACGCAGTATTTT. The rearrangement links TRBV2 to TRBJ2-3, with TRBD2 matching 7 bases. The germline V gene encodes CDR1 SNHLY and CDR2 FYNNEI. This CDR3 spans 12 amino acids. Trimming removed 10 bases from V and 4 bases from J; junction bases left unmatched: 5.